This is a list of T cell receptor beta chains from one sample in a study of cytomegalovirus exposure and HLA in healthy donors. Here immunoSEQ multiplex PCR was the method, and the copy in TCRdb shows in-frame clones only, minus some. Of some 160,000 clones listed, about 79% are singletons. Specimen: PBMCs. These TCRs come from a man aged 50 to 59 in good health and CMV-seropositive. CDR3s leave out the opening cysteine and the closing phenylalanine or tryptophan. D genes are given only for firm matches.

CDR3aa | v_gene | d_gene
ASSLGGRLAGVDQETQY | TRBV7-2 | TRBD2
ASSLERGSTDTQY | TRBV7-9 | TRBD2
ASSLFLNEKLF | TRBV7-2 | NA
ASSVAGGGAYNEQF | TRBV9 | TRBD2
ASSFSISYNEQF | TRBV2 | NA
AISPGQDYEQY | TRBV10-3 | TRBD1
ASSPRTGGSYEQY | TRBV18 | TRBD1
ASRGTGPTQPQH | TRBV6-5 | NA
ASNLNYDAEAF | TRBV28 | NA
ASSVEGSVYNEQF | TRBV9 | NA
ASKSPGNSGNTIY | TRBV10-1 | NA
ASSSGRGHNEQF | TRBV10-1 | TRBD2
ASSDNGQGVYNEQF | TRBV7-9 | TRBD1
ASGFGGSGTVHVKLF | TRBV12-5 | TRBD1
ASSLSGSGSKTDTQY | TRBV7-6 | TRBD2
AWTRTGTSGRFEQF | TRBV30 | TRBD2
ASSDLTRMSYNEQF | TRBV5-8 | NA
ASRDRGYSNQPQH | TRBV6-1 | TRBD1
ASRGAGANTDTQY | TRBV6-5 | NA
ASSDVGELF | TRBV6-1 | NA
ASRSGGEKAF | TRBV19 | TRBD1
AARGQRTEAF | TRBV28 | TRBD1
AISPQGVGSEAF | TRBV10-3 | TRBD1
ASSLLDGGYNEQF | TRBV19 | NA
ASTDRGLYGYT | TRBV19 | NA
ASNLAGSYNEQF | TRBV9 | TRBD2
ASRNPGVQGERGNTIY | TRBV6-9 | TRBD1
ASSLDRLVGGRGNEQF | TRBV27 | NA
ASSRRVQETQY | TRBV7-2 | NA
ASSHSFGAGPSSGANVLT | TRBV14 | NA
ASSQSPSGASDTQY | TRBV4-1 | NA
ASSLGLAGSYEQY | TRBV5-4 | TRBD2
ASSLGPMGQHLEQF | TRBV5-5 | NA
ASNPGQGSYGYT | TRBV6-5 | TRBD1
ASSLGRRSYEQY | TRBV27 | NA
ATLDGGGNSPLH | TRBV6-5 | NA
ASSSEYEQF | TRBV2 | NA